This T cell receptor (beta chain) was sequenced in a study of tumor-infiltrating lymphocytes in oesophageal squamous cell carcinoma. Looked up from germline, CDR1 is SGHTA and CDR2 is FQGNSA. The CDR3 consists of 15 residues. TCRdb re-derived calls from the PCR reads in MiXCR, one entry per CDR3 protein. The sample has 18,000 or so distinct CDR3 sequences, 35% to 50% seen once. Sequenced material: normal esophageal tissue next to the tumor. J is TRBJ2-1 and V is TRBV7-2; TRBD1 aligns across 7 bases. TRBJ2-7 explains the end of the DNA better; the J call may be wrong. The sequence was obtained from a male donor with esophageal squamous cell carcinoma. The CDR3 nucleotides read TGTGCCAGCAGCACTCTACAGGGGAGCACAGATACGCAGTACTTC. Its protein product is CASSTLQGSTDTQYF.